The 3 T cell receptor beta chains below come from one sample, sequenced in a study of monozygotic twins with inflammatory bowel disease. From the 5' RACE reads, TCRdb lists one entry per CDR3 protein and no DNA. Recorded for this sample: about 300,000 distinct CDR3 sequences. Input material: blood. The source is a human donor with ulcerative colitis or Crohn's disease, or a healthy co-twin of an affected twin (not recorded which).

The chain employs TRBV21-1 and TRBJ1-5; TCRdb indicates TRBD1, and absent DNA this call remains unverified. TRBV21-1 is an annotated pseudogene. The CDR3 is 17 residues long. The CDR3 loop reads CASRLPQRQWENQPQHF.

V is TRBV29-1 and J is TRBJ1-4; there is no DNA to check the TCRdb D call of TRBD1. The CDR3 length is 14 residues. CDR1 and CDR2 from the germline V gene are SQVTM and ANQGSEA. CDR3 residues: CSVGRQGPAEKLFF.

The J gene is TRBJ1-2, the V gene TRBV5-4; TCRdb's assignment of TRBD1 cannot be checked, as there is no DNA. This CDR3 is 15 amino acids long. The germline gives CDR1 SGHNT, CDR2 YYREEE (reference sequence). CDR3 amino acids: CASSLNTGTNYGYTF. Supplemented by reference TRBV5-4 and TRBJ1-2, the full variable domain reads ETGVTQSPTHLIKTRGQQVTLRCSSQSGHNTVSWYQQALGQGPQFIFQYYREEENGRGNFPPRFSGLQFPNYSSELNVNALELDDSALYLCASSLNTGTNYGYTFGSGTRLTVV.